This T cell receptor (beta chain) was obtained from a study of T cell changes during pregnancy in multiple sclerosis. The table came from immunoSEQ multiplex PCR; TCRdb's copy has only in-frame clones and leaves some out. Of around 56,000 clones listed, about nine tenths are singletons. The germline CDR1 and CDR2 sequences are SQVTM and ANQGSEA. V was clipped by 3 bases and J by 0 bases; unmatched bases: 6. There are 16 residues in the CDR3. The chain joins TRBV29-1 to TRBJ2-1, with 9 bases lining up with TRBD2. This receptor was obtained from a female donor in good health, enrolled as a control in a pregnancy study. The specimen was peripheral blood, collected in the first trimester of pregnancy. The CDR3 is CSVEDSGSISYNEQFF. CDR3 coding DNA: TGCAGCGTTGAGGATAGCGGGAGTATCTCCTACAATGAGCAGTTCTTC.